This is a list of T cell receptor beta chains from one sample in a study of radiation and T cells in renal cell carcinoma. Profiled with immunoSEQ multiplex PCR; TCRdb holds only in-frame clones, not every one. The table shows around 130,000 clones, with around 90% occurring only once. Specimen: blood, collected from a patient whose treatment included radiotherapy and nephrectomy. The origin of the receptors is a woman in her seventies with renal cell carcinoma. The CDR3 runs from the conserved cysteine through the conserved F or W. A D gene is named only where the DNA matches it firmly. Rows may omit the clone size; those that give it use once, few, many or a size class.

clone_size: .; d_call: TRBD2; v_call: TRBV10-3; j_call: TRBJ2-5; cdr3_aa: CAISESTSDQETQYF; cdr3_nt: TGTGCCATCAGTGAGTCGACTAGCGACCAAGAGACCCAGTACTTC
clone_size: .; d_call: .; v_call: TRBV4-3; j_call: TRBJ1-1; cdr3_aa: CASSQEIRRGEAFF; cdr3_nt: TGCGCCAGCAGCCAAGAAATTCGGAGGGGTGAAGCTTTCTTT
clone_size: .; d_call: .; v_call: TRBV15; j_call: TRBJ1-5; cdr3_aa: CATSRDEGFNQPQHF; cdr3_nt: TGTGCCACCAGCAGAGATGAAGGATTCAATCAGCCCCAGCATTTT
clone_size: .; d_call: .; v_call: TRBV6-5; j_call: TRBJ1-5; cdr3_aa: CASRNQAYSNQPQHF; cdr3_nt: TGTGCCAGCAGAAACCAGGCTTATAGCAATCAGCCCCAGCATTTT
clone_size: .; d_call: TRBD1; v_call: TRBV9; j_call: TRBJ1-4; cdr3_aa: CASNRDSNEKLFF; cdr3_nt: TGTGCCAGCAACCGGGACAGTAATGAAAAACTGTTTTTT
clone_size: .; d_call: TRBD1; v_call: TRBV19; j_call: TRBJ1-4; cdr3_aa: CASSRQGARSEKLFF; cdr3_nt: TGTGCCAGTAGCAGACAGGGGGCGCGGAGTGAAAAACTGTTTTTT
clone_size: once; d_call: .; v_call: TRBV9; j_call: TRBJ2-7; cdr3_aa: CASSSTGVQYF; cdr3_nt: TGTGCCAGCAGCTCAACAGGCGTGCAGTACTTC
clone_size: .; d_call: TRBD2; v_call: TRBV27; j_call: TRBJ2-5; cdr3_aa: CASSLWGLAGQETQYF; cdr3_nt: TGTGCCAGCAGTTTATGGGGACTAGCGGGCCAAGAGACCCAGTACTTC
clone_size: .; d_call: .; v_call: TRBV6-1; j_call: TRBJ2-7; cdr3_aa: CASSELLGSTYEQYF; cdr3_nt: TGTGCCAGCAGTGAACTGCTAGGGTCTACCTACGAGCAGTACTTC
clone_size: .; d_call: .; v_call: TRBV18; j_call: TRBJ1-5; cdr3_aa: CASSPTGENQPQHF; cdr3_nt: TGTGCCAGCTCACCAACCGGGGAAAATCAGCCCCAGCATTTT
clone_size: .; d_call: .; v_call: TRBV28; j_call: TRBJ1-5; cdr3_aa: CASNSGGAIRGNQPQHF; cdr3_nt: TGTGCCAGCAATTCCGGGGGCGCGATAAGAGGCAATCAGCCCCAGCATTTT
clone_size: once; d_call: .; v_call: TRBV25-1; j_call: TRBJ1-2; cdr3_aa: CASSEDWTRAGYTF; cdr3_nt: TGTGCCAGCAGTGAAGACTGGACGAGAGCGGGCTACACCTTC
clone_size: .; d_call: TRBD1; v_call: TRBV7-2; j_call: TRBJ1-6; cdr3_aa: CASSSDRVTSPLHF; cdr3_nt: TGTGCCAGCAGCTCGGACAGGGTTACTTCACCCCTCCACTTT
clone_size: .; d_call: .; v_call: TRBV6-5; j_call: TRBJ2-7; cdr3_aa: CASSYSGQGDYEQYF; cdr3_nt: TGTGCCAGCAGTTACTCGGGGCAGGGCGACTACGAGCAGTACTTC
clone_size: .; d_call: TRBD1; v_call: TRBV5-1; j_call: TRBJ1-1; cdr3_aa: CASSFRDSFSTEAFF; cdr3_nt: TGCGCCAGCAGCTTCCGGGACAGCTTTTCGACTGAAGCTTTCTTT